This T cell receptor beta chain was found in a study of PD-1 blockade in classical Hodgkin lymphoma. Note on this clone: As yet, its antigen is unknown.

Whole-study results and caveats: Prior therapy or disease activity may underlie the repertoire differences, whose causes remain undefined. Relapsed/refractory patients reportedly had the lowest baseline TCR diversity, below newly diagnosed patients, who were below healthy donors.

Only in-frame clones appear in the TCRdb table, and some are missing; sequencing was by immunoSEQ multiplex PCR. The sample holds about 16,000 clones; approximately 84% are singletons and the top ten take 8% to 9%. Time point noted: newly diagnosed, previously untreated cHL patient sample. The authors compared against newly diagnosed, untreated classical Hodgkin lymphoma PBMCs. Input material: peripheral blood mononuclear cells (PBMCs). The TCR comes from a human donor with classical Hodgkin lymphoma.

The CDR3 spells CASSLTSGDTYEQYF. CDR3 sequence (DNA): TGTGCCAGCAGTCTGACTAGCGGGGATACCTACGAGCAGTACTTC. The rearrangement links TRBV11-2 to TRBJ2-7, with 11 bases lining up with TRBD2. V lost 6 bases to trimming and J lost 2 bases; unmatched junction nucleotides: 6. The CDR3 totals 15 residues. Germline loops: CDR1 SGHAT, CDR2 FQNNGV.